This T cell receptor beta chain comes out of a study of T cells in Graves' hyperthyroidism and ophthalmopathy. This clonotype was seen repeatedly, ten times or more. RNA transcripts were the template for amplifying TCR beta CDR3 regions. With the HTBI primer set, the TCR CDR3 went through a first round of RT-PCR. TCRdb fed the multiplex PCR reads into MiXCR, producing one record per CDR3 protein. The sample lists fewer than 750,000 distinct CDR3 sequences, 13% to 15% occurring once. This CDR3 is 14 amino acids long. Between the trimmed V and J ends, which lost 1 base and 6 bases, there was a span of 12 bases. The germline CDR1 and CDR2 sequences are LGHNA and YNFKEQ.

Sequenced sample: blood. The sequence came from a woman aged 45-65 years with Graves' ophthalmopathy. The chain joins TRBV4-2 to TRBJ1-1, with D unclear. The CDR3 DNA reads as TGTGCCAGCAGCCAAGTGGGGTCGTTGGCTGAAGCTTTCTTT. It specifies CASSQVGSLAEAFF.